The 16 T cell receptor beta chains given below trace back to one sample, sequenced in a study of spatial heterogeneity in lung cancer (dated by TCRdb to between 2017 and 2020). Summary of the overall study and its limitations: The number of expanded intratumoral alpha and beta TCRs correlated with the tumor nonsynonymous mutation count.

The protocol used for the library was 5' RACE. Instrument on record: NextSeq 500. The public reads were run again by TCRdb, first through fastp at Q25 and then through MiXCR, and only productive beta chains were kept. Identical CDR3 proteins give one entry, which carries the most common genes and DNA. This sample has approximately 7,800 distinct CDR3 sequences in its table, and under 8.5% of those were observed once. The ten largest clones add up to around 4.4% of the sample. These receptors are not linked to any known antigen. The label giving this sample's time point can be read as: sample taken at primary tumor resection. The starting material was lung tumor tissue, obtained at surgery. These receptors were obtained from a male donor with early-stage non-small cell lung cancer.

By share of the sample, this clonotype is medium-sized (0.01 to 0.1%). Since it is a stray read in a library aimed at alpha chains, this beta chain has a size that is not meaningful. The chain couples TRBV27 to TRBJ2-5; tentatively, D is TRBD2 (6 bases). CDR1 and CDR2 (germline): MNHEY, SMNVEV (reference sequence). Trimming shortened V by 8 bases and J by 4 bases, and 14 bases separated the two germline ends. The CDR3 extends over 13 amino acids. The CDR3 protein is CASGPGVGETQYF. The CDR3 DNA follows: TGTGCCAGCGGGCCGGGAGTCGGAGAGACCCAGTACTTC.

By its share, this clonotype is medium-sized (0.01 to 0.1%). This beta chain is a stray sequence in a library constructed for alpha chains; its clone size is not meaningful. The rearrangement links TRBV11-2 to TRBJ2-1; D remains ambiguous. Trimming removed 0 bases from V and 7 bases from J, with 16 bases in between. Germline V gene lookup returns CDR1 SGHAT and CDR2 FQNNGV. CDR3 length: 16 residues. The CDR3 is CASSLEWGVAANEQFF. As DNA, the CDR3 is TGTGCCAGCAGCTTAGAGTGGGGTGTCGCGGCGAATGAGCAGTTCTTC.

This clonotype was counted many times. This beta chain was picked up by a library intended for alpha chains and is off target, so its count carries little meaning. The V gene is TRBV20-1, the J gene TRBJ1-1, with a weak D call TRBD1 (5 bases). Germline V gene sequence: CDR1 DFQATT, CDR2 SNEGSKA (reference sequence). There are 11 residues in the CDR3. Trimming left V 3 bases short and J 7 bases short, with 9 bases between. Here the CDR3 DNA reads TGCAGTGCTAGGTGGGGGGATGAAGCTTTCTTT. It is translated as CSARWGDEAFF.

This clonotype is medium-sized in the sample. Because this beta chain is a stray read in a library intended to capture alpha chains, its abundance should not be given much weight. The V call is TRBV20-1, the J call TRBJ2-7; 7 nucleotides line up with TRBD1. Trimming cost V 3 bases and J 11 bases; bases outside gene matches: 4. CDR3 length equals 10 residues. Germline values: CDR1 DFQATT, CDR2 SNEGSKA (reference sequence). The CDR3 region has the DNA TGCAGTGCTAGCCGCGACAGGGAGTACTTC. As protein: CSASRDREYF.

This clonotype was observed many times. Within a library made for alpha chains, this beta chain is off target, and its count is uninformative. This sequence joins TRBV19 and TRBJ2-2; no reliable D call. V lost 8 bases and J 8 bases, leaving 15 bases between the germline ends. Germline CDR1 is LNHDA and CDR2 is SQIVND (reference sequence). The CDR3 sequence is 13 residues long. CDR3 nucleotide sequence: TGTGCCAGTGTCCACTACCCTCGTGGGGAGCTGTTTTTT. It translates to CASVHYPRGELFF.

By sample share, this clonotype is medium-sized. This beta chain appears as a stray read in a library generated for alpha chains; its size is not informative. The rearrangement links TRBV6-1 to TRBJ2-6; D is uncertain. The CDR3 is 16 residues long. V was pared by 6 bases and J by 5 bases, with 17 bases between. The V gene's germline CDR1 is MNHNS and CDR2 SASEGT. CDR3 residues: CASRLGPVTWANVLTF. The CDR3 region has the DNA TGTGCCAGCAGACTTGGGCCGGTAACCTGGGCCAACGTCCTGACTTTC.

This clonotype is labeled medium-sized. This beta chain is a stray read from a library made for alpha chains; its abundance is not meaningful. This chain connects TRBV20-1 to TRBJ2-2; D call uncertain. CDR3 size: 12 residues. V was trimmed by 3 bases and J by 1 base, leaving 3 bases between them. Germline lookup yields CDR1 DFQATT and CDR2 SNEGSKA (reference sequence). The CDR3 here is CSASGNTGELFF. As DNA, the CDR3 is TGCAGTGCTAGTGGGAACACCGGGGAGCTGTTTTTT.

This clonotype has a count of ten or more. This beta chain is an unintended read in a library built for alpha chains; its size means little. The chain carries TRBV7-2 and TRBJ2-1, with TRBD2 matching over 10 bases. This CDR3 has 17 amino acids. With 5 bases clipped from V and 12 bases from J, the junction kept 19 bases outside the gene matches. Germline CDR1 is SGHTA and CDR2 is FQGNSA. CDR3 in amino acids: CASSREGSSGRVGGQFF. The CDR3 region has the DNA TGTGCCAGCAGCCGAGAAGGGTCTAGCGGGAGAGTTGGTGGGCAGTTCTTC.

This clonotype was counted a few times. Since it is a stray read in a library aimed at alpha chains, this beta chain has a size that is not meaningful. The CDR3 loop reads CASTPARGRYNEQFF. The CDR3 DNA is TGTGCCAGCACTCCAGCCCGAGGACGTTACAATGAGCAGTTCTTC. The rearrangement uses TRBV7-9 and TRBJ2-1; D gene ambiguous. From germline, CDR1 is SEHNR and CDR2 FQNEAQ (reference sequence). Trimming left V 7 bases short and J 4 bases short, with 17 bases between. This CDR3 comprises 15 residues. The whole variable domain, remainder taken from reference TRBV7-9 and TRBJ2-1, is DTGVSQNPRHKITKRGQNVTFRCDPISEHNRLYWYRQTLGQGPEFLTYFQNEAQLEKSRLLSDRFSAERPKGSFSTLEIQRTEQGDSAMYLCASTPARGRYNEQFFGPGTRLTVL.

This clonotype showed up just a few times. The library was built for alpha chains, so this beta chain is an off-target read and its size means little. The rearrangement links TRBV4-3 to TRBJ2-5, with D hard to call. Germline values: CDR1 LGHNA, CDR2 YSLEER. This CDR3 contains 13 residues. The ends were cut back, 4 bases at V and 4 bases at J, with 10 bases in the middle. Written as DNA, the CDR3 is TGCGCCAGCAGCCCCCGACGTGGAGAGACCCAGTACTTC. Its translation: CASSPRRGETQYF.

This clonotype has ten or more counts. The size of this beta chain means little, since it is a stray read in a library made for alpha chains. The chain joins TRBV6-2 or TRBV6-3 to TRBJ2-1; D may be TRBD2 (5 bases). The V end lost 9 bases, the J end lost 1 base, and 19 bases lay between the germline ends. The germline CDR1 and CDR2 sequences are MNHEY and SVGEGT. This CDR3 is built from 16 residues. CDR3 region: CASFPRETLSYNEQFF. The CDR3 DNA follows: TGTGCCAGTTTCCCCCGGGAAACCTTATCCTACAATGAGCAGTTCTTC.

Of note for this clonotype: The library was designed around alpha chains, so this beta chain is a stray read whose abundance carries little weight. The chain couples TRBV29-1 to TRBJ2-2, with 11 bases lining up with TRBD2. The V gene's germline CDR1 is SQVTM and CDR2 ANQGSEA. The junction had 3 bases not matched to a gene; V was cut back by 5 bases and J by 4 bases. The CDR3 has 14 residues. In DNA form, the CDR3 reads TGCAGCGTTACTAGCGGGAGTAGCACCGGGGAGCTGTTTTTT. This encodes CSVTSGSSTGELFF.

This clonotype came up many times. This beta chain is an unintended read in a library built for alpha chains; its size means little. V is TRBV6-6 and J is TRBJ2-1; 7 bases align to TRBD2. V was clipped by 0 bases and J by 3 bases; unmatched bases: 8. The CDR3 loop spans 17 amino acids. Germline V lookup: CDR1 MNHNY, CDR2 SVGAGI (reference sequence). The CDR3 coding sequence is TGTGCCAGCAGTTACTCCGCGGGGGAGGGAATCTACAATGAGCAGTTCTTC. Translating it yields CASSYSAGEGIYNEQFF.

In its sample, this clonotype was seen many times. As an off-target read in a library built for alpha chains, this beta chain has a frequency of little significance. The genes are TRBV7-9 and TRBJ2-3; D is unresolved. The CDR3 covers 12 residues. V was cut by 8 bases and J by 9 bases, with 15 bases left in between. Germline V gene data show CDR1 as SEHNR and CDR2 as FQNEAQ (reference sequence). The CDR3 spells CASASLEGTQYF. The CDR3 nucleotides are TGTGCCAGCGCTTCCCTGGAAGGGACGCAGTATTTT.

This clonotype was picked up many times. Since it is a stray read in a library aimed at alpha chains, this beta chain has a size that is not meaningful. This chain uses TRBV5-1 with TRBJ2-6, with D maybe TRBD2 (5 bases). Trimming removed 3 bases from V and 0 bases from J, with 13 bases in between. This CDR3 region has 17 residues. Germline loops: CDR1 SGHRS, CDR2 YFSETQ. The CDR3 region is CASSYSSGISGANVLTF. CDR3 sequence (DNA): TGCGCCAGCAGCTACTCCTCGGGGATCTCTGGGGCCAACGTCCTGACTTTC.

This clonotype was counted between two and nine times. The size of this beta chain means little, since it is a stray read in a library made for alpha chains. The genes are TRBV6-6 and TRBJ2-3; 8 positions agree with TRBD2. V shed 7 bases and J 2 bases; nucleotides not matched to a gene: 26. The CDR3 totals 21 residues. CDR1 and CDR2 from the germline V gene are MNHNY and SVGAGI (reference sequence). The CDR3 here is CASIPTPREGPWSGHTDTQYF. The CDR3 DNA reads as TGTGCCAGCATCCCCACCCCCCGGGAGGGCCCTTGGAGTGGGCACACAGATACGCAGTATTTT.